The sequence of this T cell receptor beta chain was determined in a study of blood T cell repertoires in COVID-19. Across the whole study: Sample material is recorded as cDNA or gDNA derived from T cells, B-cell-depleted T cells, or PBMCs.

Clones were sequenced by immunoSEQ multiplex PCR, and TCRdb holds only the in-frame ones, with some missing. The profile covers 80,000 to 95,000 clones, with over 75% appearing a single time and about 14% taken by the ten largest. Germline V gene sequence: CDR1 MNHEY, CDR2 SMNVEV (reference sequence). Between the trimmed V and J ends, which lost 7 bases and 12 bases, there was a span of 7 bases. The CDR3 has 8 residues. Sequencing was performed on peripheral blood. The TCR originated in a woman aged 70-85 years with acute or convalescent COVID-19. V usage is TRBV27 and J usage is TRBJ2-7; no clear D. The CDR3 loop is CASIPGYV. For the CDR3, the DNA is TGTGCCAGCATTCCAGGGTACGTC.